This T cell receptor (beta chain) originates from a study of blood T cell repertoires in COVID-19. CDR1 is MNHEY and CDR2 is SMNVEV in the germline V gene (reference sequence). The trim removed 4 bases at V and 6 bases at J, leaving 7 bases unmatched. CDR3 length: 15 residues. Under the authors' procedure: Estimated nucleated cell counts came from reference gene primer amplification. Method: immunoSEQ multiplex PCR; TCRdb's copy keeps in-frame clones and lacks some. V and J calls and clone size are given by that table; D and trimming were obtained from the DNA. The profile shows 270,000 or so clones, around 84% of them singletons. Seattle researchers signed up patients amid active infection and tracked them longitudinally.

This sequence joins TRBV27 and TRBJ1-4; 8 positions agree with TRBD1. This TCR was recovered from a human donor with COVID-19, enrolled during active disease. The donor label of this sample is uncertain. The sample taken for sequencing was peripheral blood. CDR3 DNA sequence: TGTGCCAGCAGTTCATACACGACAGGGGATGAAAAACTGTTTTTT. It specifies CASSSYTTGDEKLFF.